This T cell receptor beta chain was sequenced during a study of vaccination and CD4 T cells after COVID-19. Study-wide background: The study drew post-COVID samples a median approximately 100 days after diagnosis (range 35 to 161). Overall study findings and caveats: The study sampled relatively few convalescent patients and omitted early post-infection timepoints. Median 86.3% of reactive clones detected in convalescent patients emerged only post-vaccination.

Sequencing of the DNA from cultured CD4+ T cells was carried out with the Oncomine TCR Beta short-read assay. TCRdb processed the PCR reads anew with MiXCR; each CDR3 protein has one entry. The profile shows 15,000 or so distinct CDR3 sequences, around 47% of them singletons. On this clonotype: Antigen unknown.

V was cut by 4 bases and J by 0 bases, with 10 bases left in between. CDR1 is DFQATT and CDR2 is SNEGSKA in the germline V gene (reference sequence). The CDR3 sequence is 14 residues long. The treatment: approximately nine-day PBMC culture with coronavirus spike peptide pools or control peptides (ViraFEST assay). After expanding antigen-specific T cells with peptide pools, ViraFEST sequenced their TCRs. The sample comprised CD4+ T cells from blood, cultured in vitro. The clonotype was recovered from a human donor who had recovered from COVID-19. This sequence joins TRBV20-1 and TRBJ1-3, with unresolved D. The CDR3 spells CSAKQSTSGNTIYF. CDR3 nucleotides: TGCAGTGCTAAACAGAGCACCTCTGGAAACACCATATATTTT.